The present T cell receptor beta chain was sequenced within a study of cytomegalovirus exposure and HLA in healthy donors. The germline V gene has CDR1 MNHNY and CDR2 SVGAGI (reference sequence). There are 13 residues in the CDR3. Trimming pared 5 bases from V and 8 bases from J, leaving 13 bases between. With 60 Vbeta and 13 Jbeta primers, the PCR was carried out. Profiled with immunoSEQ multiplex PCR; TCRdb holds only in-frame clones, not every one. The sample lists a few hundred thousand clones, about 74% seen once, with 1.8% in the top ten. The chain employs TRBV6-6 and TRBJ1-5; D unresolved. The origin of this receptor is a woman in her twenties or thirties in good health and CMV-seronegative. Sequencing was performed on PBMCs. CDR3 residues: CASSPSGREPQHF. In DNA, the CDR3 is TGTGCCAGCAGTCCGTCAGGTAGAGAGCCCCAGCATTTT.